This is a list of T cell receptor beta chains from one sample in a study of graft-versus-host responses after intestinal transplantation. Assay used: immunoSEQ multiplex PCR; TCRdb lists only in-frame clones, some missing. The sample shows tens of thousands of clones, around 94% of them seen only once. The sample here was PBMCs, taken 16 days after intestinal transplant. The receptor set was obtained from a human patient who received an intestinal transplant, so some T cells may come from the graft donor. CDR3s include the opening cysteine and the closing phenylalanine or tryptophan. A D gene is named only where the DNA matches it firmly. Only part of the rows carry a size: once, few, many, or a class if the clone is expanded.

V	J	size	D	DNA	CDR3
TRBV30	TRBJ2-7	-	TRBD2	TGTGCCTGGACCTCACTAGCGGGAAGCGAGCAGTACTTC	CAWTSLAGSEQYF
TRBV7-9	TRBJ2-7	-	-	TGTGCCAGCAGCTCGTGGACGGATTCCTACGAGCAGTACTTC	CASSSWTDSYEQYF
TRBV19	TRBJ1-5	-	-	TGTGCCAGTAGTTGGGGTGCGGGTAGCAATCAGCCCCAGCATTTT	CASSWGAGSNQPQHF
TRBV7-3	TRBJ2-1	-	-	TGTGCCAGCAGCCTGCGTCCGGGACCATACGACAATGAGCAGTTCTTC	CASSLRPGPYDNEQFF
TRBV5-4	TRBJ2-7	-	-	TGTGCCAGCAGCTTGTCGGAATACGAGCAGTACTTC	CASSLSEYEQYF
TRBV7-9	TRBJ2-5	-	-	TGTGCCAGCAGCTTATTTTCCGGGACGGCAGAGACCCAGTACTTC	CASSLFSGTAETQYF
TRBV6-4	TRBJ2-1	few	TRBD2	TGTGCCAGCAGTGCGTCTAGCGGGAGTTACAATGAGCAGTTCTTC	CASSASSGSYNEQFF
TRBV10-3	TRBJ1-1	-	-	TGTGCCATCAGTGAGTCGCAGACCCCAGGGCCGCACACTGAAGCTTTCTTT	CAISESQTPGPHTEAFF
TRBV4-3	TRBJ1-5	-	-	TGCGCCAGCAGCCAAGAATGGGGGCGCAGTCAGCCCCAGCATTTT	CASSQEWGRSQPQHF
TRBV28	TRBJ2-1	-	-	TGTGCCAGCAGCCTAGGGCTACCCCACAATGAGCAGTTCTTC	CASSLGLPHNEQFF
TRBV30	TRBJ2-7	-	TRBD1	TGTGCCTGGAGCCATCGCCCGCGGGGGACAGGGTATGACGAGCAGTACTTC	CAWSHRPRGTGYDEQYF
TRBV6-5	TRBJ2-7	few	TRBD2	TGTGCCAGCAGTCCTTTCGGGACTAGCGGGTCAGAGCAGTACTTC	CASSPFGTSGSEQYF
TRBV7-2	TRBJ2-7	-	TRBD2	TGTGCCAGCAGCTCACCTACTAGCGGGAGCCCCTACGAGCAGTACTTC	CASSSPTSGSPYEQYF
TRBV9	TRBJ1-2	-	-	TGTGCCAGCAGCGTAGGAGTCGGAGTAGCTAACTATGGCTACACCTTC	CASSVGVGVANYGYTF
TRBV11-1	TRBJ2-1	-	TRBD2	TGTGCCAGCAGCATAGCGGGAGAGTACAATGAGCAGTTCTTC	CASSIAGEYNEQFF
TRBV6-1	TRBJ2-7	once	-	TGTGCCAGCATGTCAGGGGGCGGGGGCTCCTACGAGCAGTACTTC	CASMSGGGGSYEQYF
TRBV27	TRBJ1-1	-	TRBD1	TGTGCCAGCATACCGGCAGGGGGCTACTTAAGGGCTTTCTTT	CASIPAGGYLRAFF
TRBV10-2	TRBJ2-7	-	-	TGCGCCAGCAGTGTGGGGGCCTACGAGCAGTACTTC	CASSVGAYEQYF
TRBV6-5	TRBJ2-7	-	TRBD2	TGTGCCAGCAGTGGACCCGGACTAGGAAGGGACGAGCAGTACTTC	CASSGPGLGRDEQYF
TRBV11-2	TRBJ2-7	-	TRBD1	TGTGCCAGCAGCCCCATCGGGCAGGGGGAAATCAGTTACGAGCAGTACTTC	CASSPIGQGEISYEQYF
TRBV28	TRBJ2-2	-	TRBD1	TGTGCCAGCAGTGCAGGGGGCGCGGCCGGGGAGCTGTTTTTT	CASSAGGAAGELFF
TRBV28	TRBJ1-4	-	-	TGTGCCAGCAGTTCCCGATTGGGCGCGAATGAAAAACTGTTTTTT	CASSSRLGANEKLFF
TRBV7-8	TRBJ2-1	-	-	TGTGCCAGCAGCTTAGGGGGGCACTACAATGAGCAGTTCTTC	CASSLGGHYNEQFF
TRBV7-9	TRBJ2-1	-	-	TGTGCCAGCAGCTTAGTTCCGGACTCATGGGGAGACAATGAGCAGTTCTTC	CASSLVPDSWGDNEQFF
TRBV9	TRBJ2-3	once	-	TGTGCCAGCAGCCACGCCGGATCCAGGGATACGCAGTATTTT	CASSHAGSRDTQYF
TRBV11-3	TRBJ2-1	-	TRBD2	TGTGCCAGCAGCTTATTTTCGGGACTAGCGGGAGGGCCAATATTCTTC	CASSLFSGLAGGPIFF
TRBV30	TRBJ1-1	-	TRBD1	TGTGCCTGGAGGAGACAGGGTCCTGAAGCTTTCTTT	CAWRRQGPEAFF
TRBV28	TRBJ2-7	-	TRBD1	TGTGCCAGCAGTTTGGGGACAGGGGGCTACGAGCAGTACTTC	CASSLGTGGYEQYF
TRBV6-5	TRBJ2-1	-	-	TGTGCCAGCAGTTACGGGGCAGGGGCCCTTAACAATGAGCAGTTCTTC	CASSYGAGALNNEQFF